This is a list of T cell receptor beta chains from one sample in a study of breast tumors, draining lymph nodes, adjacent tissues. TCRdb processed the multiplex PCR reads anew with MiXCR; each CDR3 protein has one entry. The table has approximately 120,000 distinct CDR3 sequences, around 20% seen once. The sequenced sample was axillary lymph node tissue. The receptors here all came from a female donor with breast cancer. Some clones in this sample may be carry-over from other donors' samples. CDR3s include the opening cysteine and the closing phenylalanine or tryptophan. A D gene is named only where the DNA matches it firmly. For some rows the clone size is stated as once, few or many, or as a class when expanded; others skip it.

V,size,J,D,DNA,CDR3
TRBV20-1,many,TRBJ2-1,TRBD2,TGCAGTGCTCGACCGGGACTAGCGGTTGCCAATGAGCAGTTCTTC,CSARPGLAVANEQFF
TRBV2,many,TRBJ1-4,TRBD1,TGTGCCAGCAGTGGGCGTCAGGGGGGGGAAAAACTGTTTTTT,CASSGRQGGEKLFF
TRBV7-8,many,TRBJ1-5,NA,TGTGCCAGCAGCTTAGTGGGGGTTTATAGCAATCAGCCCCAGCATTTT,CASSLVGVYSNQPQHF
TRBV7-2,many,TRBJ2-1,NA,TGTGCCAGCAGCTTAGCGGGAAGCCATAATGAGCAGTTCTTC,CASSLAGSHNEQFF
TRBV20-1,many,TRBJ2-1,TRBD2,TGCAGCCCAGTTTCGCGGGAGGAAAACAATGAGCAGTTCTTC,CSPVSREENNEQFF
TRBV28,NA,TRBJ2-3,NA,TGTGCCAGCAGACCTCCCCGGGACTTCACAGATACGCAGTATTTT,CASRPPRDFTDTQYF
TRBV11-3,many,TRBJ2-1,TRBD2,TGTGCCAGCAGTTCCGGGACTAGCGGCTACAATGAGCAGTTCTTC,CASSSGTSGYNEQFF
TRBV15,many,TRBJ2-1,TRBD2,TGTGCCACCAGCAGATCTCGGGGAAGGACTAGCGGGAACAATGAGCAGTTCTTC,CATSRSRGRTSGNNEQFF
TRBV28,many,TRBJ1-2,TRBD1,TGTGCCAGCAGTACCTCGACAGGGAAACTCTATGGCTACACCTTC,CASSTSTGKLYGYTF
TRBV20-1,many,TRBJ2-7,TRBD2,TGCAGTGCTAGCCCGACTAGCGGGTACTACGAGCAGTACTTC,CSASPTSGYYEQYF
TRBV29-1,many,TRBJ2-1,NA,TGCAGCGGATGGACTAACTATGAGCAGTTCTTC,CSGWTNYEQFF
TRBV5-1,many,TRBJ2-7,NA,TGCGCCAGCAGCTTCCCAGGCACCTACGAGCAGTACTTC,CASSFPGTYEQYF
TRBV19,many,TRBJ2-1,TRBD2,TGTGCCAGTAGAACAGCTCCTCTAGCGGGAGGGCCAACGAGCTCCTACAATGAGCAGTTCTTC,CASRTAPLAGGPTSSYNEQFF
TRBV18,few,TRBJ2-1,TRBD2,TGTGCCAGCTCACCAAGGGCGGGAGGCTACAATGAGCAGTTCTTC,CASSPRAGGYNEQFF
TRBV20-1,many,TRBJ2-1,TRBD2,TGCAGTGTCGGTGCTAGCGGGAGGACATCCTCCTACAATGAGCAGTTCTTC,CSVGASGRTSSYNEQFF
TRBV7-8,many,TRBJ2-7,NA,TGTGCCAGCAGCTTATTCGGCCAAAGTTACGAGCAGTACTTC,CASSLFGQSYEQYF
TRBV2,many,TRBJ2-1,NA,TGTGCCAGCAGGCCCAGCGGCGGGTTTAATGAGCAGTTCTTC,CASRPSGGFNEQFF
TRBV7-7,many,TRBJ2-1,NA,TGTGCTAGCAGCTTAGGTCCTAGCCTCGGTGAGCAGTTCTTC,CASSLGPSLGEQFF
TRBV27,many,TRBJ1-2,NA,TGTGCCAGCAGTTTACAGGGCCCGGGGGGCTACACCTTC,CASSLQGPGGYTF
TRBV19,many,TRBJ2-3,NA,TGTGCCAGTAGTATAAGGTCAAAAGCCTCTAGCACAGATACGCAGTATTTT,CASSIRSKASSTDTQYF
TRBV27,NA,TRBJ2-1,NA,TGTGCCAGTGGCTTAGGTGGTACCCCTAATGAGCAGCTCTTC,CASGLGGTPNEQLF
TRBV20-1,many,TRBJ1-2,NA,TGCAGTGCTAGTCACTATGGCTACACCTTC,CSASHYGYTF
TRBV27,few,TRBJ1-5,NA,TGTGCCAGCAGTTTATCGGCAGGGTGGAATCAGCCCCAGCATTTT,CASSLSAGWNQPQHF
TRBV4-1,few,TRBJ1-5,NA,TGCGCCAGCAGCCAAGGTGGCAGGTTAGATCAGCCCCAGCATTTT,CASSQGGRLDQPQHF
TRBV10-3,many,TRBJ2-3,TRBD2,TGTGCCATCAGTGAACTAGCGGGACCTCGTTCTAGCACAGATACGCAGTATTTT,CAISELAGPRSSTDTQYF
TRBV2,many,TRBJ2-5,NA,TGTGCCAGCAGTGAACAGGGAACGGGCTGGGAGACCCAGTACTTC,CASSEQGTGWETQYF
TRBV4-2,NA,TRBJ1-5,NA,TGTGCCAGCAGCGAAGGACAGTCATATAGCAATCAGCCCCAGCATTTT,CASSEGQSYSNQPQHF
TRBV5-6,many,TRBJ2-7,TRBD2,TGTGCCAGCAGCCCACGCGGGAGAGAGCAGTACTTC,CASSPRGREQYF
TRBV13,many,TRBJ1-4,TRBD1,TGTGCCAGCAGCCAGACAGGGGGGAAACTGTTTTTT,CASSQTGGKLFF
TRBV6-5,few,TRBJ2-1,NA,TGTGCCAGCACCCGGAGAAGGTCAGACAATGAGCAGTTCTTC,CASTRRRSDNEQFF
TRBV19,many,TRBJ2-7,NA,TGTGCCAGTAGGGGGGGGGGCAGGAGTCCGGGTTCCTACGAGCAGTACTTC,CASRGGGRSPGSYEQYF
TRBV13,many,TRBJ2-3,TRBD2,TGTGCCAGCAGCTTAAACGGGGGGTCGGTCACAGATACGCAGTATTTT,CASSLNGGSVTDTQYF
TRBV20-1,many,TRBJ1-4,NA,TGCAGTGCTAGCGCTAAAGACACCGCATGGGGTGAAAAACTGTTTTTT,CSASAKDTAWGEKLFF
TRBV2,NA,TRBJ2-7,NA,TGTGCCAGCAGTGAAGCGCGTGTCGGCGAGCAGTGCTTT,CASSEARVGEQCF
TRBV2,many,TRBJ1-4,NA,TGTGCCAGCAGTGAAAAGTTGAGGACTGACATTGGTCTGTTTTTT,CASSEKLRTDIGLFF
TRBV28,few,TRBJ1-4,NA,TGTGCCAGCAGTTTAGTGGGAGCAACTAATGAAAAACTGTTTTTT,CASSLVGATNEKLFF
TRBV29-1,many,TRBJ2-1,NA,TGCAGCACGACAACAGCACTGCTATACAATGAGCAGTTCTTC,CSTTTALLYNEQFF
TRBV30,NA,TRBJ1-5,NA,TGTGCCTGCTCCCGAAGGGGTAGCAATCAGCCCCAGCATTTT,CACSRRGSNQPQHF
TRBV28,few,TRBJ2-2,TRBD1,TGTGCCAGCATTAAGACAGGGCCCTTAACCGGGGAGCTGTTTTTT,CASIKTGPLTGELFF
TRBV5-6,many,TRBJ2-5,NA,TGTGCCAGCAGCTTGTTTAAACTCCAAGAGACCCAGTACTTC,CASSLFKLQETQYF
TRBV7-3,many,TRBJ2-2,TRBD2,TGTGCCAGCAGCTTAACCCCCATCACTAGCGGCCTCTCCACCGGGGAGCTGTTTTTT,CASSLTPITSGLSTGELFF
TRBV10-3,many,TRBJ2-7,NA,TGTGCCAGCTCGGGACACTCCTACGAGCAGTACTTC,CASSGHSYEQYF